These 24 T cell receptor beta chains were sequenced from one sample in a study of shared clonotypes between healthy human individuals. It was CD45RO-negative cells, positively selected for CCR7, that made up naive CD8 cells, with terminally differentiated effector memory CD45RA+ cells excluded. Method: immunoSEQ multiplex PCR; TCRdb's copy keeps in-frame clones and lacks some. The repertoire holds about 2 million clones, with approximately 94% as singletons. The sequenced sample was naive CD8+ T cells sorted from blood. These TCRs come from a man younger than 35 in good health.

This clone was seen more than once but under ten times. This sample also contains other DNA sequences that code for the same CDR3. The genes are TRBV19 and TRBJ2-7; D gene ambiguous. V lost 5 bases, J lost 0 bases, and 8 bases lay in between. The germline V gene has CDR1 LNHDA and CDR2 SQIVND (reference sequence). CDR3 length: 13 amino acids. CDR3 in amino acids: CASSAAGSYEQYF. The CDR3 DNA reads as TGTGCCAGTAGTGCGGCAGGCTCCTACGAGCAGTACTTC.

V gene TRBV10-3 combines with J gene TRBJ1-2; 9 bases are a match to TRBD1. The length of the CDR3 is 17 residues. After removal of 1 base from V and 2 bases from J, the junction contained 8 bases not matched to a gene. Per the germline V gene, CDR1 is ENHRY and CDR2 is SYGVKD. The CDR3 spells CAISELEQGAANYGYTF. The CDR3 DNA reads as TGTGCCATCAGTGAGTTGGAACAGGGGGCGGCAAACTATGGCTACACCTTC.

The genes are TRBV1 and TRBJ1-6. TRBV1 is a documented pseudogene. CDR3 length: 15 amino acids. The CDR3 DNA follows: TGCACCAGCAGCCAAGATACAAGGGAAAATTCACCCCTCCACTTT. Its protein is CTSSQDTRENSPLHF.

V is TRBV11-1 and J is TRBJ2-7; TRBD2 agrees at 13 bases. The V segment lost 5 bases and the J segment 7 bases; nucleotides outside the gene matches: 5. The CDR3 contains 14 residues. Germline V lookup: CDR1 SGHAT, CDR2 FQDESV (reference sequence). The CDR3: CASSQWTSGGEQYF. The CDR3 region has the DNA TGTGCCAGCAGCCAATGGACTAGCGGGGGAGAGCAGTACTTC.

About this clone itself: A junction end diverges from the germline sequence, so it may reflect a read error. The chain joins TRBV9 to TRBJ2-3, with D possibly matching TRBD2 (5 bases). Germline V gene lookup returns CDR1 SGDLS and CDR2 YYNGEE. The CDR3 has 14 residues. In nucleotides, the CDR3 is TGTGCCAGCAGCGGAAGGGCTAGCACGGATACGCAGTATTTT. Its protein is CASSGRASTDTQYF.

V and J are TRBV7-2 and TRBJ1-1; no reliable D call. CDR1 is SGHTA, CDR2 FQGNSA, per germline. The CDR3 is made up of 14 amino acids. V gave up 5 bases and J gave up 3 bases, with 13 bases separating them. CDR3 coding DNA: TGTGCCAGCAGCCCTAGTTGGGTGGACACTGAAGCTTTCTTT. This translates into CASSPSWVDTEAFF. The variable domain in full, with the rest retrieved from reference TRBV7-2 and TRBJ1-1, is GAGVSQSPSNKVTEKGKDVELRCDPISGHTALYWYRQSLGQGLEFLIYFQGNSAPDKSGLPSDRFSAERTGGSVSTLTIQRTQQEDSAVYLCASSPSWVDTEAFFGQGTRLTVV.

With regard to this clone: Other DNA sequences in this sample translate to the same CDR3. The CDR3 protein is CASSLTGVNTEAFF. The CDR3 DNA reads TGTGCCAGCAGTTTAACAGGGGTGAACACTGAAGCTTTCTTT. This chain connects TRBV28 to TRBJ1-1; 7 positions agree with TRBD1. CDR3 length equals 14 residues. Trimming cost V 2 bases and J 0 bases; bases outside gene matches: 0. CDR1 and CDR2 from the germline V gene are MDHEN and SYDVKM.

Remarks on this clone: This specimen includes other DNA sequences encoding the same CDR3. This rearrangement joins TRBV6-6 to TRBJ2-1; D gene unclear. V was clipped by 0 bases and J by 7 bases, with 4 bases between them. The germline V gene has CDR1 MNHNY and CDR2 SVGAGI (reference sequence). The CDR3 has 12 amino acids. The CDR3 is CASSYSANEQFF. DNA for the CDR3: TGTGCCAGCAGTTACTCGGCGAATGAGCAGTTCTTC.

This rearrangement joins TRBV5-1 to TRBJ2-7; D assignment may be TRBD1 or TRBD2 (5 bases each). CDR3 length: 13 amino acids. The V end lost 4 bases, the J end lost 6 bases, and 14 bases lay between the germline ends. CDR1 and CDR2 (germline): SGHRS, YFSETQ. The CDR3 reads CASSPGPGSEQYF. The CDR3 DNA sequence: TGCGCCAGCAGCCCGGGACCGGGTAGCGAGCAGTACTTC.

CDR3 residues: CASSKDRVPLGSYEQYF. The CDR3 DNA follows: TGTGCCAGCAGTAAGGACAGGGTCCCCTTAGGCTCCTACGAGCAGTACTTC. The V and J genes are TRBV2 and TRBJ2-7, with TRBD1 matching 8 bases. The CDR3 covers 17 residues. The V and J ends lost 5 bases and 0 bases, in that order; junction bases with no gene match: 12. Per germline, CDR1 SNHLY and CDR2 FYNNEI.

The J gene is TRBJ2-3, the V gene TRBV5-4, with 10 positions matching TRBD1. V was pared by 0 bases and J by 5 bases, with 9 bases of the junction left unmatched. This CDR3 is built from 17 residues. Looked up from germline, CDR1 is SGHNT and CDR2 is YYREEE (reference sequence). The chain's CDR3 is CASSLVGQGEILDTQYF. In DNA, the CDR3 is TGTGCCAGCAGCTTGGTCGGACAGGGGGAGATCTTAGATACGCAGTATTTT. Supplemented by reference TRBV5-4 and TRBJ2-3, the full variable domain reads ETGVTQSPTHLIKTRGQQVTLRCSSQSGHNTVSWYQQALGQGPQFIFQYYREEENGRGNFPPRFSGLQFPNYSSELNVNALELDDSALYLCASSLVGQGEILDTQYFGPGTRLTVL.

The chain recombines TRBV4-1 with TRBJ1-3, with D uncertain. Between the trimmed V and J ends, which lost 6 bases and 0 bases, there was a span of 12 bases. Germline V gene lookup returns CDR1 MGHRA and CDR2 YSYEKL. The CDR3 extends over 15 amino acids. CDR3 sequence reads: CASSPDGYSGNTIYF. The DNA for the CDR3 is TGCGCCAGCAGTCCTGACGGATACTCTGGAAACACCATATATTTT.

The CDR3 sequence is CASTPFKTGHTDTQYF. As DNA, the CDR3 is TGTGCCAGCACCCCCTTTAAGACAGGGCATACAGATACGCAGTATTTT. The gene calls are TRBV2 and TRBJ2-3; 7 bases fit TRBD1. The CDR3 is made up of 16 amino acids. Germline V gene data show CDR1 as SNHLY and CDR2 as FYNNEI. The ends lost 7 bases at V and 3 bases at J; junction bases unmatched: 13. The full variable domain, its missing parts supplied by reference TRBV2 and TRBJ2-3, is EPEVTQTPSHQVTQMGQEVILRCVPISNHLYFYWYRQILGQKVEFLVSFYNNEISEKSEIFDDQFSVERPDGSNFTLKIRSTKLEDSAMYFCASTPFKTGHTDTQYFGPGTRLTVL.

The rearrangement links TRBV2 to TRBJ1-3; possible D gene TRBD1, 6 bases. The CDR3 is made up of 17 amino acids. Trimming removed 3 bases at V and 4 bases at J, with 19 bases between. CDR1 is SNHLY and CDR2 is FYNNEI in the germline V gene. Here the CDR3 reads CASSDRMRDRSGNTIYF. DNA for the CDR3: TGTGCCAGCAGTGATCGGATGAGAGACAGGAGCGGAAACACCATATATTTT.

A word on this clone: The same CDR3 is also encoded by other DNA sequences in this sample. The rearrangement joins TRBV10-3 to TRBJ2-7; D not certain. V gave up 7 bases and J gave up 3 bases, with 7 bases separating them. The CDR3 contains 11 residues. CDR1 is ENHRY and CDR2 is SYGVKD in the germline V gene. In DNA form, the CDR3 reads TGTGCCATCACGGACGGCTACGAGCAGTACTTC. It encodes CAITDGYEQYF.

CDR3 amino acids: CASSLEPSGLATGELFF. The CDR3 nucleotides are TGTGCCAGCAGCTTAGAGCCGTCGGGACTAGCCACCGGGGAGCTGTTTTTT. This rearrangement joins TRBV11-3 to TRBJ2-2; 9 bases match TRBD2. The CDR3 has 17 amino acids. The trim removed 0 bases at V and 4 bases at J, leaving 6 bases unmatched. Germline values: CDR1 SGHNT, CDR2 YENEEA.

The CDR3 sequence: CASSRTENYEQYF. CDR3 DNA: TGTGCCAGCAGCAGGACAGAGAACTACGAGCAGTACTTC. The chain carries TRBV7-9 and TRBJ2-7; TRBD1 might be the D (6 bases). V gave up 5 bases and J gave up 3 bases, with 11 bases separating them. The germline gives CDR1 SEHNR, CDR2 FQNEAQ (reference sequence). This CDR3 has 13 amino acids.

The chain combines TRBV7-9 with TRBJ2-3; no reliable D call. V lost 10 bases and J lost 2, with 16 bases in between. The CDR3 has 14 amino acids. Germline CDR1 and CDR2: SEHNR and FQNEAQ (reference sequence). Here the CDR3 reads CAIQGSDPTDTQYF. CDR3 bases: TGTGCCATCCAAGGCAGCGACCCCACAGATACGCAGTATTTT.

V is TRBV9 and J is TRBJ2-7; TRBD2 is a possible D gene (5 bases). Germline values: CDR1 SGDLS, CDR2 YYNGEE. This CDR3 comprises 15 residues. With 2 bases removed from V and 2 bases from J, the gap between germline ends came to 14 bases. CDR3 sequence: CASSVRVAPTYEQYF. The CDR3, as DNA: TGTGCCAGCAGCGTGCGAGTAGCGCCAACCTACGAGCAGTACTTC.

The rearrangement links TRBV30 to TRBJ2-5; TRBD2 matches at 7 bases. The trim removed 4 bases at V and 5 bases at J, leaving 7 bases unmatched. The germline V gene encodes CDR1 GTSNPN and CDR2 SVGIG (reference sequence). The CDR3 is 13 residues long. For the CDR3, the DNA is TGTGCCTGGACTGGGGGGGTAGGGGAGACCCAGTACTTC. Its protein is CAWTGGVGETQYF.

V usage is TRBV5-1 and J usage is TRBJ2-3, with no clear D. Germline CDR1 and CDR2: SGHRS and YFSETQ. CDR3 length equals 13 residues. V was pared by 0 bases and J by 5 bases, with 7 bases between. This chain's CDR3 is CASSLAPLDTQYF. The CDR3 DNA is TGCGCCAGCAGCTTGGCCCCCCTAGATACGCAGTATTTT.

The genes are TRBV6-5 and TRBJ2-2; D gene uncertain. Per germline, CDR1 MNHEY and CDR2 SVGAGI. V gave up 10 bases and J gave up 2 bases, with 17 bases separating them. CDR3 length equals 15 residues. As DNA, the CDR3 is TGTGCCACTCTGTCGTGGGATTTTAACACCGGGGAGCTGTTTTTT. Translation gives CATLSWDFNTGELFF.

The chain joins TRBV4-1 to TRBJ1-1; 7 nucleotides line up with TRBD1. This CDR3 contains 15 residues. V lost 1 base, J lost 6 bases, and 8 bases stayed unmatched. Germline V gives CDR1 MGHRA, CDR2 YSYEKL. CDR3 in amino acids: CASSQVGTAEPEAFF. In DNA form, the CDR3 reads TGCGCCAGCAGCCAAGTCGGGACAGCCGAACCTGAAGCTTTCTTT.

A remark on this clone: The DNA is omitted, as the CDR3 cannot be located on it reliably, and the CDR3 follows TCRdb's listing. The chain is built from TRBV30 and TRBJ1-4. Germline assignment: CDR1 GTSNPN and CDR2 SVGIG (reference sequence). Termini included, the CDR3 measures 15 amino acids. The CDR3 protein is CAWSGTFGANEKLFF.